Sequencing of this T cell receptor beta chain was carried out in a study of cytomegalovirus exposure and HLA in healthy donors. Study-level points and caveats: In a later analysis, 15,000 to 20,000 TCR beta sequences were associated with HLA alleles at 0.05 false discovery rate. Most CMV-associated TCR beta chains appeared HLA-restricted in a later analysis. Rates of TCR association differed by HLA locus in a later analysis, with DRB1 highest and HLA-C lowest. For presence/absence analyses, sequencing depth was assumed to be roughly uniform across donors.

The PCR used 60 Vbeta and 13 Jbeta primers. Libraries were prepared by immunoSEQ multiplex PCR; TCRdb keeps only in-frame clonotypes and omits some of them. The sample has 180,000 or so clones, about 81% seen once; the top ten hold more than 1.5%. A word on this clone: Antigen unknown.

V was shortened by 0 bases and J by 5 bases, with 10 bases between the two germline ends. The V gene's germline CDR1 is LNHNV and CDR2 YYDKDF (reference sequence). This CDR3 comprises 15 residues. The chain recombines TRBV15 with TRBJ1-4, with TRBD1 as a possible D gene (5 bases). The sequence was collected from a man aged 35 to 55 in good health and CMV-seronegative. The source material was PBMCs. CDR3 residues: CATSREGAANEKLFF. In DNA, the CDR3 is TGTGCCACCAGCAGAGAAGGGGCGGCCAATGAAAAACTGTTTTTT.